This entry features one TCR beta chain sequence. Its antigen is unknown. The entirety of the isolated RNA underwent reverse transcription, so expressed TCRB transcripts were sequenced. The data were produced by immunoSEQ multiplex PCR, yet TCRdb's version contains in-frame clones alone and is incomplete. This sample carries almost 350,000 clones, roughly 8.8% of them seen once, and the ten largest clones take around 1%. This record belongs to a study of beta chain features in type 1 diabetes. General study results and limits: Insertions were fewer and deletions more numerous at VDJ junctions in type 1 diabetes patients. TCRB CDR3s from Type 1 diabetes patients were moderately but significantly shorter in all four CD4+ subsets.

CDR1 and CDR2 (germline): LGHNA, YSLEER. CDR3 length: 18 residues. V shed 0 bases and J shed 2 bases, with 17 bases lying between them. Post-sort purity exceeded 98% for all sorted populations. The V call is TRBV4-3, the J call TRBJ2-1, with D tentatively TRBD1 (6 bases). The receptor was derived from a man aged 25-45 years with type 1 diabetes. Sequences were obtained from central memory CD4+ T cells from blood. The chain's CDR3 is CASSQDLGGFYPYNEQFF. DNA of the CDR3: TGCGCCAGCAGCCAAGATCTAGGGGGTTTTTACCCCTACAATGAGCAGTTCTTC.